A single T cell receptor beta chain is shown here with its context. Its antigen is still unknown. The data were obtained in a study of cytomegalovirus exposure and HLA in healthy donors. Overall study context: Later, an analysis reported that the 120 or so validation repertoires had used the same platform as the roughly 720 first-cohort repertoires. Study-wide results and limits: Rare sequences made up most TCRs, while some public TCRs were found in many donors. Specific recognition of CMV antigens was confirmed in vitro for three chains (all CMV-associated).

The donors were in the approximately 120-subject validation cohort, distinct from the approximately 730-subject first cohort. Produced via immunoSEQ multiplex PCR; TCRdb's table is partial and in-frame only. The table shows 150,000 to 200,000 clones, with approximately 89% occurring only once. Germline V lookup: CDR1 KGHSH, CDR2 LQKENI. The germline V and J ends were trimmed by 0 bases and 0 bases, with 10 bases remaining between them. The CDR3 length is 16 residues. The rearrangement joins TRBV18 to TRBJ2-3; TRBD2 might be the D (6 bases). What was sequenced was PBMCs. This TCR was sampled from a woman younger than 35 in good health and CMV-seropositive. The DNA of the CDR3 is TGTGCCAGCTCACCACCGGGTGGGAGGAGCACAGATACGCAGTATTTT. This gives the protein CASSPPGGRSTDTQYF.